These 28 T cell receptor beta chains share one sample of origin, sequenced in a study of beta chain features in type 1 diabetes. Reverse transcription of all isolated RNA meant that expressed TCRB transcripts were sequenced. Repertoires were generated with immunoSEQ multiplex PCR, while TCRdb's copy carries only in-frame clones and drops some. The sample yields hundreds of thousands of clones, roughly 16% seen once. The material sequenced was naive CD4+ T cells from blood. These receptors came from a man aged 18 to 29 in good health.

This clone was seen only a few times. V gene TRBV28 combines with J gene TRBJ2-1, with TRBD2 as a possible D gene (6 bases). The CDR3 runs to 14 residues. Trimming took off 6 bases at V and 9 bases at J, with 18 bases between the two ends. Germline V gene data show CDR1 as MDHEN and CDR2 as SYDVKM. This CDR3 is CASRGERAGSEQFF. CDR3 DNA sequence: TGTGCCAGCAGGGGGGAAAGGGCCGGGAGTGAGCAGTTCTTC.

The chain has TRBV7-2 and TRBJ2-1; D is ambiguous. The ends were cut back, 1 base at V and 2 bases at J, with 3 bases in the middle. The CDR3 has 13 residues. Germline assignment: CDR1 SGHTA and CDR2 FQGNSA. The CDR3 DNA reads TGTGCCAGCAGCTTAGAGCCCTACAATGAGCAGTTCTTC. It encodes CASSLEPYNEQFF.

The chain has TRBV28 and TRBJ1-2, with D tentatively TRBD1 (6 bases). Germline V gene sequence: CDR1 MDHEN, CDR2 SYDVKM. Trimming removed 7 bases from V and 11 bases from J, with 20 bases in between. The CDR3 runs to 13 residues. In DNA, the CDR3 is TGTGCCAGCAACAAGCAGGGGCAGGGAAGGTACACCTTC. Amino acid sequence: CASNKQGQGRYTF.

This clone turned up a few times. The chain couples TRBV29-1 to TRBJ1-1; 8 bases match TRBD1. The length of the CDR3 is 13 residues. CDR1 and CDR2 (germline): SQVTM, ANQGSEA. V dropped 7 bases and J dropped 1; count of bases not matched to a gene: 5. The chain's CDR3 is CSAGQGKNTEAFF. The CDR3 nucleotides are TGCAGCGCCGGACAGGGAAAGAACACTGAAGCTTTCTTT.

J is TRBJ1-4 and V is TRBV7-9; tentative D call: TRBD1 (5 bases). Trimming took 4 bases from V and 4 from J, leaving 10 bases between them. The CDR3 sequence is 14 residues long. Germline assignment: CDR1 SEHNR and CDR2 FQNEAQ (reference sequence). The CDR3 reads CASSWDGINEKLFF. The DNA for the CDR3 is TGTGCCAGCAGCTGGGACGGAATTAATGAAAAACTGTTTTTT.

This chain connects TRBV9 to TRBJ2-3; 11 nucleotides match TRBD2. The CDR3 contains 16 residues. V dropped 0 bases and J dropped 4; count of bases not matched to a gene: 4. Germline CDR1 reads SGDLS; CDR2 reads YYNGEE. CDR3: CASSVELAGGPDTQYF. The CDR3 DNA reads as TGTGCCAGCAGCGTAGAGTTAGCGGGAGGGCCAGATACGCAGTATTTT.

V usage is TRBV4-1 and J usage is TRBJ2-7; no firm D call. The CDR3 totals 12 residues. Per germline, CDR1 MGHRA and CDR2 YSYEKL. The V end lost 4 bases, the J end lost 7 bases, and 11 bases lay between the germline ends. CDR3 region: CASSPRLGEQYF. As DNA, the CDR3 is TGCGCCAGCAGCCCTCGTTTGGGAGAGCAGTACTTC.

This clone appeared a few times. V gene TRBV6-1 combines with J gene TRBJ2-5, with D tentatively TRBD1 (6 bases). Trimming took off 2 bases at V and 1 base at J, with 17 bases between the two ends. This CDR3 contains 17 residues. Germline CDR1 reads MNHNS; CDR2 reads SASEGT. Here the CDR3 reads CASSENGYSDSQETQYF. The CDR3 bases are TGTGCCAGCAGTGAAAACGGCTACTCGGACAGCCAAGAGACCCAGTACTTC.

The gene calls are TRBV4-2 and TRBJ2-4; D unresolved. The CDR3 is 15 amino acids. Trimming took 0 bases from V and 4 from J, leaving 10 bases between them. Germline values: CDR1 LGHNA, CDR2 YNFKEQ. CDR3 in amino acids: CASSQDATVKNIQYF. The CDR3 nucleotides are TGTGCCAGCAGCCAAGACGCCACTGTTAAAAACATTCAGTACTTC.

This clone was seen only a few times. The genes are TRBV7-9 and TRBJ2-4; maybe TRBD1 (6 bases). The CDR3 is 14 residues long. Trimming cost V 3 bases and J 3 bases, with 9 bases left between them. Germline V gene lookup returns CDR1 SEHNR and CDR2 FQNEAQ (reference sequence). The CDR3 coding sequence is TGTGCCAGCAGCTTCGTAGGGGGCAAAAACATTCAGTACTTC. It encodes CASSFVGGKNIQYF. The full variable domain, completed using reference TRBV7-9 and TRBJ2-4, is DTGVSQNPRHKITKRGQNVTFRCDPISEHNRLYWYRQTLGQGPEFLTYFQNEAQLEKSRLLSDRFSAERPKGSFSTLEIQRTEQGDSAMYLCASSFVGGKNIQYFGAGTRLSVL.

This sequence joins TRBV6-5 and TRBJ1-5; 9 bases align to TRBD1. The CDR3 consists of 15 residues. In germline, CDR1 is MNHEY, CDR2 SVGAGI. Trimming cost V 5 bases and J 1 base; bases outside gene matches: 3. As DNA, the CDR3 is TGTGCCAGCAGTACCGGGACAGGGAGCAATCAGCCCCAGCATTTT. Amino acids: CASSTGTGSNQPQHF.

This clone appeared a few times. The chain has TRBV6-5 and TRBJ1-3; a weak D match, TRBD1 (6 bases). The germline V and J ends were trimmed by 5 bases and 5 bases, with 16 bases remaining between them. The CDR3 loop spans 15 amino acids. CDR1 MNHEY and CDR2 SVGAGI come from the germline V gene. The DNA of the CDR3 is TGTGCCAGCAGTCCCGATGGGGGGGCGAGAAACACCATATATTTT. Its translation is CASSPDGGARNTIYF.

The V and J genes are TRBV30 and TRBJ1-1; possible D gene TRBD1, 5 bases. CDR1 is GTSNPN and CDR2 is SVGIG in the germline V gene (reference sequence). V was pared by 4 bases and J by 4 bases, with 19 bases between. The length of the CDR3 is 15 residues. This CDR3 reads CAWTSLRGAITEAFF. In DNA, the CDR3 is TGTGCCTGGACCTCTCTACGAGGGGCGATCACTGAAGCTTTCTTT.

This clone has just a few counts. The genes are TRBV30 and TRBJ1-2, with 8 bases fitting TRBD1. The CDR3 is 13 residues long. Germline loops: CDR1 GTSNPN, CDR2 SVGIG (reference sequence). V shed 4 bases, J shed 2 bases, and the junction held 3 bases outside the gene matches. The CDR3 is CAWIRTGNYGYTF. The DNA of the CDR3 is TGTGCCTGGATTAGGACAGGGAACTATGGCTACACCTTC. The variable domain in full, with the rest retrieved from reference TRBV30 and TRBJ1-2, is SQTIHQWPATLVQPVGSPLSLECTVEGTSNPNLYWYRQAAGRGLQLLFYSVGIGQISSEVPQNLSASRPQDRQFILSSKKLLLSDSGFYLCAWIRTGNYGYTFGSGTRLTVV.

This clone has just a few counts. V and J are TRBV7-8 and TRBJ1-2, with D possibly TRBD1 on 5 matching bases. There are 13 residues in the CDR3. Germline assignment: CDR1 SGHVS and CDR2 FQNEAQ. The V end lost 3 bases, the J end lost 7 bases, and 12 bases lay between the germline ends. The CDR3 nucleotides are TGTGCCAGCAGCTTGACAGATATGGGTGGCTACACCTTC. Its translation: CASSLTDMGGYTF.

J is TRBJ1-2 and V is TRBV7-9; 7 positions agree with TRBD1. There are 14 residues in the CDR3. The trim removed 6 bases at V and 4 bases at J, leaving 8 bases unmatched. Germline CDR1 reads SEHNR; CDR2 reads FQNEAQ (reference sequence). CDR3 DNA: TGTGCCAGCAGTACATCCGGGACAGCCTATGGCTACACCTTC. This sequence encodes CASSTSGTAYGYTF.

The rearrangement uses TRBV10-3 and TRBJ2-7; TRBD1 matches 7 bases. The germline gives CDR1 ENHRY, CDR2 SYGVKD. The J segment lost 3 bases and the V segment lost 5 bases, leaving 7 bases of the junction unmatched. The CDR3 contains 14 residues. For the CDR3, the DNA is TGTGCCATCAGTTCCGGGACAGCCTACTACGAGCAGTACTTC. Protein: CAISSGTAYYEQYF.

This clone is a singleton in its sample. V is TRBV28 and J is TRBJ1-2; unclear D gene. The germline V and J ends were trimmed by 7 bases and 6 bases, with 9 bases remaining between them. This CDR3 is 11 amino acids long. Germline CDR1 reads MDHEN; CDR2 reads SYDVKM. The CDR3 loop is CASIARDGYTF. The CDR3 DNA follows: TGTGCCAGCATTGCTCGAGATGGCTACACCTTC.

Only one count was recorded for this clone. The V call is TRBV5-1, the J call TRBJ2-3; 7 nucleotides line up with TRBD2. V lost 1 base to trimming and J lost 0 bases; unmatched junction nucleotides: 8. CDR1 is SGHRS, CDR2 YFSETQ, per germline. The CDR3 has 17 residues. The CDR3 reads CASSLRGGSSSTDTQYF. CDR3 DNA: TGCGCCAGCAGCTTGCGCGGGGGTTCTTCAAGCACAGATACGCAGTATTTT.

The CDR3 region is CASRAGPAQETQYF. The CDR3 DNA reads as TGCGCCAGCAGGGCGGGCCCCGCCCAAGAGACCCAGTACTTC. V is TRBV5-1 and J is TRBJ2-5, with a weak D call TRBD2 (5 bases). The CDR3 runs to 14 residues. Trimming removed 5 bases from V and 1 base from J, with 12 bases in between. Germline V lookup: CDR1 SGHRS, CDR2 YFSETQ.

This clone was picked up a small number of times. Other nucleotide sequences from this sample produce the same CDR3. J is TRBJ1-1 and V is TRBV7-9; D is undetermined. This CDR3 comprises 11 residues. Germline V lookup: CDR1 SEHNR, CDR2 FQNEAQ (reference sequence). The ends were cut back, 2 bases at V and 2 bases at J, with 0 bases in the middle. CDR3 nucleotides: TGTGCCAGCAGCTTAAACACTGAAGCTTTCTTT. It translates to CASSLNTEAFF.

This chain joins TRBV4-2 and TRBJ1-2; 8 bases line up with TRBD1. CDR3 length equals 16 residues. Germline V CDR1 and CDR2: LGHNA, YNFKEQ. J lost 7 bases, V lost 4 bases, and 14 bases had no gene match. The CDR3 reads CASSRRTDRGVPGYTF. CDR3 DNA sequence: TGTGCCAGCAGCCGACGAACAGACAGGGGCGTCCCTGGCTACACCTTC.

This clone came up a few times. The rearrangement joins TRBV29-1 to TRBJ2-7, with TRBD2 matching over 10 bases. The CDR3 extends over 14 amino acids. V gave up 1 base and J gave up 3 bases; unmatched junction bases: 3. Per the germline V gene, CDR1 is SQVTM and CDR2 is ANQGSEA. The CDR3 loop is CSVEGASGSYEQYF. In DNA, the CDR3 is TGCAGCGTTGAAGGGGCTAGCGGGAGCTACGAGCAGTACTTC.

This clone appeared a few times. One end of the junction varies from germline; a read error may be responsible. CDR3 sequence: CASSGQVSTGELVF. The CDR3 DNA is TGTGCCAGTAGTGGACAGGTTAGCACCGGGGAGCTGGTTTTT. This chain uses TRBV19 with TRBJ2-2, with 7 bases aligning to TRBD1. This CDR3 contains 14 residues. Germline V lookup: CDR1 LNHDA, CDR2 SQIVND (reference sequence).

This clone was counted a few times. The chain is built from TRBV11-2 and TRBJ1-2, with 7 bases aligning to TRBD1. The CDR3 runs 15 residues. With 0 bases clipped from V and 4 bases from J, the junction kept 5 bases outside the gene matches. CDR1 is SGHAT and CDR2 is FQNNGV in the germline V gene. The CDR3 DNA sequence: TGTGCCAGCAGCTTAGATCACAGGGGTGCCTATGGCTACACCTTC. Protein: CASSLDHRGAYGYTF.

This clone was counted between two and nine times. The chain combines TRBV20-1 with TRBJ1-2; possibly TRBD1 for D (5 bases). The germline V gene encodes CDR1 DFQATT and CDR2 SNEGSKA (reference sequence). The CDR3 extends over 11 amino acids. V lost 5 bases and J 11 bases, leaving 15 bases between the germline ends. CDR3 bases: TGCAGTGCTTCCCGAAATCAGGGATACACCTTC. As protein: CSASRNQGYTF.

This clone appeared a few times. In nucleotides, the CDR3 is TGTGCCAGCAGTTTTAGCGGTTTGGGTGGCTACACCTTC. This codes for CASSFSGLGGYTF. J is TRBJ1-2 and V is TRBV27; D is unresolved. Germline CDR1 MNHEY, CDR2 SMNVEV (reference sequence). V lost 3 bases and J lost 7, with 12 bases in between. This CDR3 has 13 amino acids.

The chain uses TRBV11-2 and TRBJ2-1, with 9 bases aligning to TRBD2. This CDR3 comprises 17 residues. CDR1 is SGHAT and CDR2 is FQNNGV in the germline V gene. With 0 bases clipped from V and 0 bases from J, the junction kept 3 bases outside the gene matches. CDR3 sequence (DNA): TGTGCCAGCAGCTTAGAAGGAGCGGGGGGCTCCTACAATGAGCAGTTCTTC. Translating it yields CASSLEGAGGSYNEQFF. The full variable domain, in which reference TRBV11-2 and TRBJ2-1 provide the parts outside the CDR3, is EAGVAQSPRYKIIEKRQSVAFWCNPISGHATLYWYQQILGQGPKLLIQFQNNGVVDDSQLPKDRFSAERLKGVDSTLKIQPAKLEDSAVYLCASSLEGAGGSYNEQFFGPGTRLTVL.